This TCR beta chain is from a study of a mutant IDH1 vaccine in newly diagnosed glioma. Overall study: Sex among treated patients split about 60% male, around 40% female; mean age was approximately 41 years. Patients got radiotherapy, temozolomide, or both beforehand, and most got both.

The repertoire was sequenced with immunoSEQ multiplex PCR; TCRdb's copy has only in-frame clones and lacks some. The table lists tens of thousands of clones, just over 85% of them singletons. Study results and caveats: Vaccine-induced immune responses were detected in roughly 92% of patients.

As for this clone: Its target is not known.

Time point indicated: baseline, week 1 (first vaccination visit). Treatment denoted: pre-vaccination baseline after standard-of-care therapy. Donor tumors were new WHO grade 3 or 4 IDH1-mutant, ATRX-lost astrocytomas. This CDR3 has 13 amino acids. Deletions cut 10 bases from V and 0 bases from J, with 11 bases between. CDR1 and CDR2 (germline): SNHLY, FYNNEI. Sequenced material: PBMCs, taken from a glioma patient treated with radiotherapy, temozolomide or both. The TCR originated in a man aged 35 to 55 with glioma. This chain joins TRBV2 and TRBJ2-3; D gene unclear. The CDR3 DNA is TGTGCCACCAGAATGGTCAGCACAGATACGCAGTATTTT. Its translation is CATRMVSTDTQYF.